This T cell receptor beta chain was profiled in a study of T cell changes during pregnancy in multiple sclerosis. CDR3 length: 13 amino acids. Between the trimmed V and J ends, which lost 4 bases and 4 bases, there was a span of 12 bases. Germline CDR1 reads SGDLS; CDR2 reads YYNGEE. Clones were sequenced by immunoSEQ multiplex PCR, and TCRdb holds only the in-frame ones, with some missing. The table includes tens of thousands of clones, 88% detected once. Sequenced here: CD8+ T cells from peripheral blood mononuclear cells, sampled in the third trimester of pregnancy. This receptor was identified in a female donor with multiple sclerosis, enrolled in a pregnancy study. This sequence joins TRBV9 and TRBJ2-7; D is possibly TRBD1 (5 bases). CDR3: CASSTAPGYEQYF. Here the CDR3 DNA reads TGTGCCAGCAGCACAGCCCCAGGGTACGAGCAGTACTTC.